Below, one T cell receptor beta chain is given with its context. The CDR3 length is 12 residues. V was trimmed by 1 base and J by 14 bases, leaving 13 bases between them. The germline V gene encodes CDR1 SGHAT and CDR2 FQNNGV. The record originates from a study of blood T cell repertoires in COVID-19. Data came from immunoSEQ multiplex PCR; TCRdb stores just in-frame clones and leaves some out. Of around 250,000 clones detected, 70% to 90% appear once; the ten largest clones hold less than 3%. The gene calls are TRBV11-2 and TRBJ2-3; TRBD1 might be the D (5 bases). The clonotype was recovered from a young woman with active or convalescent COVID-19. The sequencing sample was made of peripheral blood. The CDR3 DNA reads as TGTGCCAGCAGCTTAGGTGAAAGGGGCCTGTATTTT. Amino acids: CASSLGERGLYF.